This T cell receptor beta chain is from a study of PD-L1 blockade in urothelial cancer. Study-level background: Previous chemotherapy exposure amounted to 0 to 3 regimens for patients. Blood analysis took place 3 weeks (second dose) and 6 weeks after treatment start. A median around 140,000 T cells were found in blood samples.

The assay was immunoSEQ multiplex PCR, and TCRdb's table has in-frame clones only and misses some. The sample has approximately 91,000 clones; over 65% are singletons. The time point is: peripheral blood 6 weeks after treatment start. Diagnoses among patients were locally advanced or metastatic urothelial carcinoma. The germline V gene has CDR1 SGHTA and CDR2 FQGNSA. This CDR3 contains 13 residues. V lost 5 bases and J lost 7, with 15 bases in between. J is TRBJ2-7 and V is TRBV7-2; D perhaps matches TRBD1 (6 bases). Sequences were derived from PBMCs, sampled around atezolizumab (anti-PD-L1) treatment. This TCR was sampled from a man aged 65 to 85 with urothelial cancer. This CDR3 is CASSPDRSLEQYF. The CDR3, as DNA: TGTGCCAGCAGCCCCGACAGGTCCTTGGAGCAGTACTTC.